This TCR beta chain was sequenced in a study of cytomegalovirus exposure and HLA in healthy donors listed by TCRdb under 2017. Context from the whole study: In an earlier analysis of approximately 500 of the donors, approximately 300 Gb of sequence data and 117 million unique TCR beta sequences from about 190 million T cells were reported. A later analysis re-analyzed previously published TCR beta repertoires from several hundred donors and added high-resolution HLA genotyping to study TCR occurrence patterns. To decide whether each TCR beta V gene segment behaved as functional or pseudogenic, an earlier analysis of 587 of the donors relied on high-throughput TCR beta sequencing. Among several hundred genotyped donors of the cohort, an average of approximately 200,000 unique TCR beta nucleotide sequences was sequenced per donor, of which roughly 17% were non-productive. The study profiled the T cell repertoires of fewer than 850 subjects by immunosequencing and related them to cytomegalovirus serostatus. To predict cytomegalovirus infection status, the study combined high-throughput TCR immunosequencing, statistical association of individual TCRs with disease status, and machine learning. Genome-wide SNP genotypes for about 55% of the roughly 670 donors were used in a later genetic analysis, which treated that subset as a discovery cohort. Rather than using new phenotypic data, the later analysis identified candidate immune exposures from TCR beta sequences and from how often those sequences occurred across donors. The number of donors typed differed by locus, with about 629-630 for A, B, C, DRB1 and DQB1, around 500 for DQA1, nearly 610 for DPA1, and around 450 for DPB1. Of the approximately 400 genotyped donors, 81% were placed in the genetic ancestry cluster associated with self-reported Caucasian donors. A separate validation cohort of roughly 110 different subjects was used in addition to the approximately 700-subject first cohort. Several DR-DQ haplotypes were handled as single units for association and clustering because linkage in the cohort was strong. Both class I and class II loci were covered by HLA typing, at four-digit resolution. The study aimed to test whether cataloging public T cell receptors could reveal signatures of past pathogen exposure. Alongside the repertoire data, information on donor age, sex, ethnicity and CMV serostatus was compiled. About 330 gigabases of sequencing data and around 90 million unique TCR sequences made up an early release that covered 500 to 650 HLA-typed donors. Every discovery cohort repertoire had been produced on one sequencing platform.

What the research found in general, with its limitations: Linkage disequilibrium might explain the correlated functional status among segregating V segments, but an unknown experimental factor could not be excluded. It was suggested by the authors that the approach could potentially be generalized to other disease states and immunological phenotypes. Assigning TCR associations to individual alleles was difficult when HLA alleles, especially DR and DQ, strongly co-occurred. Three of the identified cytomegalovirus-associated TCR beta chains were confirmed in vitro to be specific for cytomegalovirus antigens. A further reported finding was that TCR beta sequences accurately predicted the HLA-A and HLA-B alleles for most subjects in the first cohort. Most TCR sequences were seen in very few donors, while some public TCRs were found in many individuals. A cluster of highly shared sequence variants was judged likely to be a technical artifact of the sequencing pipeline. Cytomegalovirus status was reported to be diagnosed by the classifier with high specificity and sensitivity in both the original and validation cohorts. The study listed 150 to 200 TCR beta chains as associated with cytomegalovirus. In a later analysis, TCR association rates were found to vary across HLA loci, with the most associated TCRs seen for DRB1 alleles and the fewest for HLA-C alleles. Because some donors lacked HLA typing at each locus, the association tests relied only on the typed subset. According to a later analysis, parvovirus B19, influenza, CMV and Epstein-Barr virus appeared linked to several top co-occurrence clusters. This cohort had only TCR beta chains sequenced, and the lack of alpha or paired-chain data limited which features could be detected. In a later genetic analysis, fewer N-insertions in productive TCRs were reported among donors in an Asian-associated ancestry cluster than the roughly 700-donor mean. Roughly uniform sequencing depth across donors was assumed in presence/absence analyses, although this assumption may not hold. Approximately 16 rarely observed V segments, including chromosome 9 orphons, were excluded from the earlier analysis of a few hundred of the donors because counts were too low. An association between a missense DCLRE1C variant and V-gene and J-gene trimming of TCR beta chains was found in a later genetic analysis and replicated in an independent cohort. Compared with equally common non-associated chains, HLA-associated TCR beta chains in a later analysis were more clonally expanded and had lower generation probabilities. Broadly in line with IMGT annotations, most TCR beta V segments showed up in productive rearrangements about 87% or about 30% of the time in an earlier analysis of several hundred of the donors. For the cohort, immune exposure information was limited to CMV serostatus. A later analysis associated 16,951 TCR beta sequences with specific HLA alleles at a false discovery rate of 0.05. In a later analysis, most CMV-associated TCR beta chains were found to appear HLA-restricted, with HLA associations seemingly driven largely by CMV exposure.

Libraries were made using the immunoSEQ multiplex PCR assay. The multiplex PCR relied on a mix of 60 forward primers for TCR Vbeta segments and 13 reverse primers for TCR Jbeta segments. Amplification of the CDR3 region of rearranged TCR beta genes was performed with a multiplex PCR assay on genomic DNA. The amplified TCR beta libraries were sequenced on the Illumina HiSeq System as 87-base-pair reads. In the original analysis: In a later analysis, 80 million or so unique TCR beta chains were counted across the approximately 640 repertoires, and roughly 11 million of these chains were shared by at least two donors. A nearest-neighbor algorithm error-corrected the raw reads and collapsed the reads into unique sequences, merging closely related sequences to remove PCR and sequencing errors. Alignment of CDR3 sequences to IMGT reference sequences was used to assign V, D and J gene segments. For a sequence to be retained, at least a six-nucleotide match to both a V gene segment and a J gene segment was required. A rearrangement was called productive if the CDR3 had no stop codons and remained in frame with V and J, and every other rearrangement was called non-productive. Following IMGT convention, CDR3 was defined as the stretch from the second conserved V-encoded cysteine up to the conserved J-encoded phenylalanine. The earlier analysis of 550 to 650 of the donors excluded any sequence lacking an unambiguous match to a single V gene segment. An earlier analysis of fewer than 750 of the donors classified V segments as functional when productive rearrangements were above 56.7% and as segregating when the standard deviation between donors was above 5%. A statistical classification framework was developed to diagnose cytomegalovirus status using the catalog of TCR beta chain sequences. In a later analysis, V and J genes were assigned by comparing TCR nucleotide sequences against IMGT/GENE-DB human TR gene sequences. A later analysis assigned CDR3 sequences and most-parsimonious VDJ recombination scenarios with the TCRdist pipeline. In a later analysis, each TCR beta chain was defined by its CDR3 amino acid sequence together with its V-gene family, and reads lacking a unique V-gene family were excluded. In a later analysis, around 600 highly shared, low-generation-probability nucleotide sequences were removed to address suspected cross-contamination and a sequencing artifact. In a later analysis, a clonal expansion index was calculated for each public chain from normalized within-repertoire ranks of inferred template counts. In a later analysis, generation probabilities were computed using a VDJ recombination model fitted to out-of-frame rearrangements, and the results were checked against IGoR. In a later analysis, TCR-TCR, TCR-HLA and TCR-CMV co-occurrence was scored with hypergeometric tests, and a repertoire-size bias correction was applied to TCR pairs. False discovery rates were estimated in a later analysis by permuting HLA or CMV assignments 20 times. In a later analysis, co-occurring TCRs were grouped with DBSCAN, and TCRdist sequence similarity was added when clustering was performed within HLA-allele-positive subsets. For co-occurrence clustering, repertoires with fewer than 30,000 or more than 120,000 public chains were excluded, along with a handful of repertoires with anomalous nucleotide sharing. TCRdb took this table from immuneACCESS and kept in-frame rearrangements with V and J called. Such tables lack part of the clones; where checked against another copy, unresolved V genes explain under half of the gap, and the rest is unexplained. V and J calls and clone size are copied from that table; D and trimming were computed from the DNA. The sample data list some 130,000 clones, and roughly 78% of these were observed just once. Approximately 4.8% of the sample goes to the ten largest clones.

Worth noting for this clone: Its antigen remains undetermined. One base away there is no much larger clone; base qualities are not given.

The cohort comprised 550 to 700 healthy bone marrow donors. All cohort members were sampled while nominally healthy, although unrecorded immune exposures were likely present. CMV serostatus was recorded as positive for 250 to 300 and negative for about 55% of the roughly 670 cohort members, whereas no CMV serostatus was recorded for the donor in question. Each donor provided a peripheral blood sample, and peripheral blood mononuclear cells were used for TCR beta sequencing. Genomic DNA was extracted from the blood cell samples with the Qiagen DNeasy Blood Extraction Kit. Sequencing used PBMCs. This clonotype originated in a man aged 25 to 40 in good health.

The CDR3 loop reads CASSVLAEGGPGKTQYF. In nucleotide form, the sequence is TGTGCCAGCAGCGTGTTAGCGGAGGGAGGGCCGGGGAAGACCCAGTACTTC. In this chain, TRBV5-6 is recombined with TRBJ2-5, with 7 junctional bases fitting TRBD2. The CDR3 runs 17 amino acids, cysteine and phenylalanine included. Only the CDR3 part of the read is kept: 51 bases, read in frame from the first base. CDR1 SGHDT and CDR2 YYEEEE were looked up in the germline V gene. For this chain, trimming is 4 bases at the V end and 6 bases at the J end, and the number of junction bases without a gene match is 18.